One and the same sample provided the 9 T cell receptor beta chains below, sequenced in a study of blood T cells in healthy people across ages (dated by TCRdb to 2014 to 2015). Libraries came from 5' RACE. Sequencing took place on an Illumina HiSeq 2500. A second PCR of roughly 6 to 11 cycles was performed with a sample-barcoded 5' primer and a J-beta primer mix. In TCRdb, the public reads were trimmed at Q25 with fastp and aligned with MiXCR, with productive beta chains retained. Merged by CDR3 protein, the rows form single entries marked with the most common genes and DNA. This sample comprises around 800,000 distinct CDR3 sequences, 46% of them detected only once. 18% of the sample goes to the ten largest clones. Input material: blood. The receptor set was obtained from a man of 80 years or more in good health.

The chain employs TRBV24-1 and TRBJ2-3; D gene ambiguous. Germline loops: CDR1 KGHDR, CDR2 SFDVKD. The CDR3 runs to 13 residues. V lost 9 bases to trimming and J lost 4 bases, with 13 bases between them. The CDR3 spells CATYGLGSDTQYF. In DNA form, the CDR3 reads TGTGCCACCTACGGTTTAGGCTCAGATACGCAGTATTTT.

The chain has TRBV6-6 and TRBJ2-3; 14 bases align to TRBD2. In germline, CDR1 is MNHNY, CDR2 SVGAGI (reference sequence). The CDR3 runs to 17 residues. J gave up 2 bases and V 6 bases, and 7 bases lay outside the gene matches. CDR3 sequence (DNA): TGTGCCAGCAGGGTCGGGACTAGCGGGAGCAACACAGATACGCAGTATTTT. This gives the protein CASRVGTSGSNTDTQYF.

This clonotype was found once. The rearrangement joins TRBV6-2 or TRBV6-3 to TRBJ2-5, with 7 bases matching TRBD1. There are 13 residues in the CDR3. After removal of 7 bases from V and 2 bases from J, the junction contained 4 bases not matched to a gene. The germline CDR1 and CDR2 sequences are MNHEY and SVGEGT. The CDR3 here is CASMRTGQETQYF. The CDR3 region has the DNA TGTGCCAGCATGAGGACAGGACAAGAGACCCAGTACTTC.

The CDR3 reads CASSLRALAIYNEQFF. The DNA for the CDR3 is TGTGCCAGCAGTTTACGTGCCCTAGCGATCTACAATGAGCAGTTCTTC. The chain uses TRBV12-3 or TRBV12-4 and TRBJ2-1; D perhaps matches TRBD2 (6 bases). This CDR3 is 16 amino acids long. Trimming shortened V by 2 bases and J by 3 bases, and 14 bases separated the two germline ends.

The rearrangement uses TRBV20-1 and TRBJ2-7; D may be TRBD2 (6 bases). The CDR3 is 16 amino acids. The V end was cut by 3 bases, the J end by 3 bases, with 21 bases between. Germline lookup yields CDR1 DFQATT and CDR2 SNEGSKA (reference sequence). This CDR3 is CSASHRLVAEYYEQYF. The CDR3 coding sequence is TGCAGTGCTAGTCATCGGCTGGTAGCGGAGTACTACGAGCAGTACTTC.

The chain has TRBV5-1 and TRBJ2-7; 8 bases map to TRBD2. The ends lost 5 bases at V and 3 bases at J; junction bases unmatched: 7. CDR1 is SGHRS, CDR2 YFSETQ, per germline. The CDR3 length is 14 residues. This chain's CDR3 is CASRERTSSYEQYF. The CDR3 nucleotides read TGCGCCAGCAGGGAACGGACTAGCAGCTACGAGCAGTACTTC.

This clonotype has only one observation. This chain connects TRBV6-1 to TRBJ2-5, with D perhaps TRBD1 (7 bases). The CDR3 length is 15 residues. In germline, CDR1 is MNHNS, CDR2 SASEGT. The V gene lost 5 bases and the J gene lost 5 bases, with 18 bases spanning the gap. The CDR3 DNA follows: TGTGCCAGCAGTCCATCAGGGGGGTTAGGGGAGACCCAGTACTTC. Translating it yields CASSPSGGLGETQYF.

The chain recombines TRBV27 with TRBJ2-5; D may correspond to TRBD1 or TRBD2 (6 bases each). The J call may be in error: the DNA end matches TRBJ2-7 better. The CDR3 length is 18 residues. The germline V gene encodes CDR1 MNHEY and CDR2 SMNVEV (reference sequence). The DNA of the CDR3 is TGTGCCAGCAGCTATACTAATCCGGGGGCCTCTGCGGTCCACGAGCAGTACTTC. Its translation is CASSYTNPGASAVHEQYF.

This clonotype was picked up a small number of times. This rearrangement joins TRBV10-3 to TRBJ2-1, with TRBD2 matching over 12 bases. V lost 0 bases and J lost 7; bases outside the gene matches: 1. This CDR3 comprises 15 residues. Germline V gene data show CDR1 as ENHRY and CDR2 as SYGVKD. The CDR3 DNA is TGTGCCATCAGTGAGTCGCTAGCGGGAGGGAATGAGCAGTTCTTC. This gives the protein CAISESLAGGNEQFF.